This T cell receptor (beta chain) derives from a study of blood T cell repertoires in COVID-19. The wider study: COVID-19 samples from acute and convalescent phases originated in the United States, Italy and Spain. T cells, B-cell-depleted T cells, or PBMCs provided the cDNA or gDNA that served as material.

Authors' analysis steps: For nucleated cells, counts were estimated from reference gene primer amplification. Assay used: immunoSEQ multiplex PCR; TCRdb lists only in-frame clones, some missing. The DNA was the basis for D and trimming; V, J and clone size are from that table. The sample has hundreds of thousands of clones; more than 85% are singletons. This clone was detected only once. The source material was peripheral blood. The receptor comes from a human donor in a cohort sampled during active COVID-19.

The CDR3 here is CAWKFGGGAAETQYF. Written as DNA, the CDR3 is TGTGCCTGGAAATTCGGCGGGGGGGCCGCAGAGACCCAGTACTTC. The J gene is TRBJ2-5, the V gene TRBV30; 9 bases agree with TRBD2. The V segment lost 4 bases and the J segment 4 bases; nucleotides outside the gene matches: 10. Germline lookup yields CDR1 GTSNPN and CDR2 SVGIG (reference sequence). The CDR3 is 15 residues long.